This is a list of T cell receptor beta chains from one sample in a study of tumor-infiltrating lymphocytes in primary liver carcinoma. TCRdb recomputed calls from the multiplex PCR reads with MiXCR, one row per CDR3 protein. This sample has tens of thousands of distinct CDR3 sequences, with 70% to 85% found just once. Sequencing was done on a sample of liver tumor tissue from sampling region 2. Receptors originate from a man in his forties with primary liver carcinoma and hepatitis B virus infection. Each CDR3 is given with its conserved first and last residue. A D gene is named only where the DNA matches it firmly. Clone size is stated in some rows and not others, as once, few, many or a class when expanded.

TRBV6-1	-	-	TRBJ1-1	TGTGTCAGCAGTGAAGTGAGGGCCGAAGCTTTCTTT	CVSSEVRAEAFF
TRBV5-4	-	-	TRBJ2-3	TGTGCCAGCAGCCACCGCACACATACGCAGTATTTT	CASSHRTHTQYF
TRBV11-2	-	-	TRBJ2-1	TGTGCCAGCAGCTTATGCCGGCTAGTTGGAGAGCAGTTCTTC	CASSLCRLVGEQFF
TRBV12-3/TRBV12-4	-	TRBD1	TRBJ1-1	TGTGCCAGCAGCCCCGACCGGACAGGGATCGGGACCACTGAAGCTTTCTTT	CASSPDRTGIGTTEAFF
TRBV4-1	-	TRBD2	TRBJ2-3	TGCCCCAGCAGCCAGACCATTGCCCTAGCGGGAGTCGCCGATACACAGTATTTT	CPSSQTIALAGVADTQYF
TRBV6-5	many	-	TRBJ1-1	TGTGCCAGCAGTTACAGTCTGGCAGCGCCTGAAGCTTTCTTT	CASSYSLAAPEAFF
TRBV30	once	TRBD1	TRBJ2-2	TGTGCCTGGAGCTTCCGGGACAGGGTCATCGGGGAGCTGCTTTTT	CAWSFRDRVIGELLF
TRBV29-1	-	-	TRBJ2-1	TGCAGCCTCGCCACACTTCGACCCTGGTCCCGTCAAGAGCAGTTCTTC	CSLATLRPWSRQEQFF
TRBV6-6	-	-	TRBJ1-1	TGTGCCAGCAACATAGGGGGGACTACTGAAACTTTCTTT	CASNIGGTTETFF
TRBV11-2	once	TRBD2	TRBJ2-7	TGTGCCAACAGCTTAGCTCTAGCGGGGGGGCCCTCCGAGAAGTACTTC	CANSLALAGGPSEKYF
TRBV4-1	-	-	TRBJ1-5	TGCGCCAGCAGCCAAGATTCAACAGGTGACCAAAATCAGCCCCAGCATTTT	CASSQDSTGDQNQPQHF